One sample yielded the 17 T cell receptor beta chains listed below, sequenced in a study of cytomegalovirus exposure and HLA in healthy donors. PCR amplification relied on 60 Vbeta primers (plus 13 Jbeta primers). Clones were sequenced by immunoSEQ multiplex PCR, and TCRdb holds only the in-frame ones, with some missing. The sample holds some 110,000 clones, approximately 60% seen once. The sequencing sample was made of PBMCs. These receptors were collected from a woman aged 30 to 39 in good health and CMV-seronegative.

The genes are TRBV7-2 and TRBJ2-3; D is unclear. V lost 5 bases and J 4 bases, leaving 7 bases between the germline ends. CDR1 and CDR2 (germline): SGHTA, FQGNSA. The CDR3 runs 12 residues. The CDR3 region is CASSLYSDTQYF. The CDR3 bases are TGTGCCAGCAGCCTCTACTCAGATACGCAGTATTTT.

Turning to this clone: This CDR3 is also generated by other DNA sequences in the sample. CDR3 sequence reads: CASSLGRDTEAFF. In DNA, the CDR3 is TGTGCCAGCAGCTTGGGCCGGGACACTGAAGCTTTCTTT. The J gene is TRBJ1-1, the V gene TRBV5-6, with unresolved D. The CDR3 runs 13 residues. V was shortened by 0 bases and J by 3 bases, with 6 bases between the two germline ends. The germline V gene encodes CDR1 SGHDT and CDR2 YYEEEE.

The V and J genes are TRBV10-3 and TRBJ2-7; tentative D call: TRBD2 (7 bases). Trimming cost V 0 bases and J 6 bases, with 24 bases left between them. Germline V CDR1 and CDR2: ENHRY, SYGVKD. This CDR3 is 18 amino acids long. The CDR3 sequence is CAISESFGGRLPGGEQYF. In DNA, the CDR3 is TGTGCCATCAGTGAGTCGTTTGGGGGGCGATTACCGGGAGGCGAGCAGTACTTC.

On this clone: A junction end diverges from the germline sequence, so it may reflect a read error. The V gene is TRBV2, the J gene TRBJ1-2; possibly TRBD1 for D (6 bases). This CDR3 region has 13 residues. CDR1 and CDR2 (germline): SNHLY, FYNNEI. CDR3: CASTESPGAGYTF. As DNA, the CDR3 is TGTGCCAGCACTGAATCTCCAGGGGCTGGCTACACCTTC.

The chain combines TRBV30 with TRBJ1-2, with D possibly matching TRBD1 (6 bases). Germline V lookup: CDR1 GTSNPN, CDR2 SVGIG (reference sequence). Trimming stripped 5 bases from V and 3 bases from J, with 13 bases between. The CDR3 sequence is 13 residues long. CDR3 loop: CAWVPDSYYGYTF. Written as DNA, the CDR3 is TGTGCCTGGGTCCCGGACAGTTACTATGGCTACACCTTC. Based on the CDR3 plus reference TRBV30 and TRBJ1-2, the full variable domain is SQTIHQWPATLVQPVGSPLSLECTVEGTSNPNLYWYRQAAGRGLQLLFYSVGIGQISSEVPQNLSASRPQDRQFILSSKKLLLSDSGFYLCAWVPDSYYGYTFGSGTRLTVV.

This chain links TRBV11-3 with TRBJ1-1; unclear D gene. The V gene lost 1 base and the J gene lost 1 base, with 7 bases spanning the gap. Germline CDR1 reads SGHNT; CDR2 reads YENEEA. The CDR3 runs 14 residues. The CDR3 region is CASSLGTANTEAFF. The CDR3, as DNA: TGTGCCAGCAGCTTAGGTACAGCGAACACTGAAGCTTTCTTT.

This chain links TRBV6-1 with TRBJ2-5; 9 bases agree with TRBD1. In germline, CDR1 is MNHNS, CDR2 SASEGT. The V and J ends lost 8 bases and 4 bases, in that order; junction bases with no gene match: 2. This CDR3 contains 12 residues. The CDR3 is CASGTGLETQYF. CDR3 coding DNA: TGTGCCAGCGGGACAGGGCTAGAGACCCAGTACTTC.

The chain is built from TRBV30 and TRBJ2-7; weak D call: TRBD1 (6 bases). Trimming left V 4 bases short and J 7 bases short, with 17 bases between. Germline loops: CDR1 GTSNPN, CDR2 SVGIG (reference sequence). The CDR3 runs 13 residues. CDR3 in amino acids: CAWIPRGTGEQYF. CDR3 sequence (DNA): TGTGCCTGGATCCCGAGGGGCACAGGGGAGCAGTACTTC.

The chain links TRBV7-3 to TRBJ1-2; a possible D gene is TRBD1 (5 bases). V was shortened by 3 bases and J by 4 bases, with 9 bases between the two germline ends. The CDR3 length is 13 residues. Germline V CDR1 and CDR2: SGHTA, FQGTGA. The CDR3 region is CASSLGPGYGYTF. CDR3 DNA: TGTGCCAGCAGCTTGGGGCCCGGCTATGGCTACACCTTC. The full variable domain, in which reference TRBV7-3 and TRBJ1-2 provide the parts outside the CDR3, is GAGVSQTPSNKVTEKGKYVELRCDPISGHTALYWYRQSLGQGPEFLIYFQGTGAADDSGLPNDRFFAVRPEGSVSTLKIQRTERGDSAVYLCASSLGPGYGYTFGSGTRLTVV.

This sequence joins TRBV28 and TRBJ1-2; D might be TRBD1 (6 bases). CDR1 MDHEN and CDR2 SYDVKM come from the germline V gene. The V end lost 2 bases, the J end lost 2 bases, and 9 bases lay between the germline ends. The CDR3 consists of 14 residues. This CDR3 reads CASSLEQGNYGYTF. CDR3 nucleotides: TGTGCCAGCAGTTTAGAACAGGGCAACTATGGCTACACCTTC.

The V call is TRBV27, the J call TRBJ1-2; the match to TRBD1 covers 9 bases. Germline values: CDR1 MNHEY, CDR2 SMNVEV (reference sequence). The J segment lost 4 bases and the V segment lost 3 bases, leaving 6 bases of the junction unmatched. This CDR3 has 15 residues. This chain's CDR3 is CASSLRQGVGYGYTF. In DNA, the CDR3 is TGTGCCAGCAGTTTGCGACAGGGGGTAGGCTATGGCTACACCTTC.

V usage is TRBV6-1 and J usage is TRBJ2-1; D is perhaps TRBD2 (5 bases). V was clipped by 0 bases and J by 10 bases, with 16 bases between them. CDR3 length: 15 amino acids. CDR1 and CDR2 from the germline V gene are MNHNS and SASEGT. The CDR3 spells CASSEAGSGIGEQFF. CDR3 nucleotides: TGTGCCAGCAGTGAAGCCGGTTCCGGGATCGGGGAGCAGTTCTTC.

The V gene is TRBV28, the J gene TRBJ2-7; 7 bases line up with TRBD1. This CDR3 spans 15 amino acids. J gave up 9 bases and V 4 bases, and 15 bases lay outside the gene matches. CDR1 is MDHEN, CDR2 SYDVKM, per germline. The DNA of the CDR3 is TGTGCCAGCAGTTCCTCGACAGGGAGTACGAGTGGGCAGTACTTC. Amino acids: CASSSSTGSTSGQYF.

This chain joins TRBV5-6 and TRBJ2-7; 8 bases are a match to TRBD1. CDR1 and CDR2 from the germline V gene are SGHDT and YYEEEE. V shed 4 bases, J shed 4 bases, and the junction held 7 bases outside the gene matches. The length of the CDR3 is 14 residues. Written as DNA, the CDR3 is TGTGCCAGCAGCCCAGGACAGGGATGGTACGAGCAGTACTTC. This gives the protein CASSPGQGWYEQYF.

The chain joins TRBV28 to TRBJ1-5; D remains ambiguous. The V end lost 1 base, the J end lost 0 bases, and 7 bases lay between the germline ends. In germline, CDR1 is MDHEN, CDR2 SYDVKM. The CDR3 is made up of 15 amino acids. Written as DNA, the CDR3 is TGTGCCAGCAGTTTATCGTCAGTTAGCAATCAGCCCCAGCATTTT. Translating gives CASSLSSVSNQPQHF.

This rearrangement joins TRBV7-2 to TRBJ2-5; 8 nucleotides line up with TRBD2. The CDR3 extends over 14 amino acids. Losses at the gene ends were 3 bases for V and 5 bases for J; bases not matched to a gene: 5. Germline V gives CDR1 SGHTA, CDR2 FQGNSA. CDR3 nucleotides: TGTGCCAGCAGCTTTAGTGCGGGAGGCGAGACCCAGTACTTC. Protein sequence: CASSFSAGGETQYF.

In its sample, this clone was seen a few times. V gene TRBV7-9 combines with J gene TRBJ2-7, with 9 bases matching TRBD1. This CDR3 comprises 16 residues. CDR1 is SEHNR, CDR2 FQNEAQ, per germline (reference sequence). Trimming removed 3 bases from V and 2 bases from J; junction bases left unmatched: 8. CDR3 nucleotide sequence: TGTGCCAGCAGCTTGCTGCCGGGACAGGGACCCTACGAGCAGTACTTC. This encodes CASSLLPGQGPYEQYF.